This is a list of T cell receptor beta chains from one sample in a study of neoadjuvant anti-PD-1 for oral cavity cancer. Repertoires were generated with immunoSEQ multiplex PCR, while TCRdb's copy carries only in-frame clones and drops some. Among around 17,000 clones listed, 65% to 70% were seen once. Sequenced here: PBMCs, sampled before nivolumab (anti-PD-1) treatment. The origin of the receptors is a person aged 35 to 85 with oral cavity squamous cell carcinoma. Both conserved end residues are part of each CDR3. Each record gives: clone size, CDR3 length, J gene, D gene, V gene, CDR3 DNA, CDR3 protein. D genes are given only for firm matches. Size values are once, few and many counts, or a class for expanded clones, and some rows have none.

>.|18|TRBJ2-7|TRBD1|TRBV27
TGTGCCAGCAGTTTCACTAGGGGGGTGGGACAGGGGATCTACGAGCAGTACTTC
CASSFTRGVGQGIYEQYF
>.|14|TRBJ1-1|.|TRBV7-9
TGTGCCAGCAGCCTCACCGGGACGAGCACTGAAGCTTTCTTT
CASSLTGTSTEAFF
>.|15|TRBJ1-1|.|TRBV2
TGTGCCAGCAGTGACTCCGGCCGGGGGGCGTCTGAAGCTTTCTTT
CASSDSGRGASEAFF
>.|16|TRBJ2-1|TRBD2|TRBV5-4
TGTGCCAGCAGTGCTGGGGGACTAGCGGGAGGGGCTGAGCAGTTCTTC
CASSAGGLAGGAEQFF
>.|15|TRBJ2-1|TRBD1|TRBV5-8
TGTGCCAGCAGCCCGGACAGGGGGAATTTCAATGAGCAGTTCTTC
CASSPDRGNFNEQFF
>.|16|TRBJ2-3|TRBD2|TRBV4-2
TGTGCCAGCAGCCAGGAGGCGGGACTAGGCACAGATACGCAGTATTTT
CASSQEAGLGTDTQYF
>.|14|TRBJ1-1|.|TRBV5-1
TGCGCCAGCAGCTTGGCCAATTCCTTCACTGAAGCTTTCTTT
CASSLANSFTEAFF
>.|15|TRBJ2-5|TRBD1|TRBV19
TGTGCCAGTAGTACCGGGACAGCTTCGGGAGAGACCCAGTACTTC
CASSTGTASGETQYF
>.|15|TRBJ2-7|TRBD2|TRBV2
TGTGCCAGCAGTCCGCGAGCGGGAGGCCCCGGGGAGCAGTACTTC
CASSPRAGGPGEQYF
>few|16|TRBJ2-5|TRBD2|TRBV7-8
TGTGCCAGCAGCTTAGGGCCTAGCGGAGTCCAAGAGACCCAGTACTTC
CASSLGPSGVQETQYF
>.|15|TRBJ1-5|.|TRBV30
TGTGCCTGGAACCCAGGGAACAGCTTTAATCAGCCCCAGCATTTT
CAWNPGNSFNQPQHF
>.|15|TRBJ2-5|.|TRBV7-7
TGTGCTAGCAGCTTAGCCCCCGCAGGGACAGAGACCCAGTACTTC
CASSLAPAGTETQYF
>.|15|TRBJ2-5|TRBD1|TRBV6-5
TGTGCCACCCTCAACAGGGGGTTCTCTGGGGAGACCCAGTACTTC
CATLNRGFSGETQYF
>.|11|TRBJ2-5|.|TRBV29-1
TGCAGCGTTGACGAGATCGGCACCCAGTACTTC
CSVDEIGTQYF
>.|14|TRBJ1-1|.|TRBV10-3
TGTGCCATCAGTGCATCAGGAGCTAACACTGAAGCTTTCTTT
CAISASGANTEAFF
>.|21|TRBJ2-3|TRBD2|TRBV29-1
TGCAGCGTTGAAGACCCTCCGGGACTAGCGGGAGGAGGGGTTTTGGGAGATACGCAGTATTTT
CSVEDPPGLAGGGVLGDTQYF
>.|13|TRBJ2-4|.|TRBV13
TGTGCCAGCAGCTTTGAGGCCAAAAACATTCAGTACTTC
CASSFEAKNIQYF
>few|17|TRBJ1-2|.|TRBV10-3
TGTGCCATCACAACGGCAGGACTCAGGCAGGAGGACTATGGCTACACCTTC
CAITTAGLRQEDYGYTF
>.|15|TRBJ2-3|.|TRBV29-1
TGCAGCGGAGAGTGGAGGCAGCCAGGGGCAGATACGCAGTATTTT
CSGEWRQPGADTQYF
>.|15|TRBJ2-1|.|TRBV10-2
TGCGCCAGCTCTCCAGGACCTCGAGTGAACAATGAGCAGTTCTTC
CASSPGPRVNNEQFF
>.|13|TRBJ2-6|.|TRBV6-4
TGTGCCAGCAGTGGGACTGGGGCCAACGTCCTGACTTTC
CASSGTGANVLTF
>.|16|TRBJ2-1|TRBD2|TRBV30
TGTGCCTGGAGCGGACTAGCGGGAGGTTCTTACAATGAGCAGTTCTTC
CAWSGLAGGSYNEQFF
>.|16|TRBJ2-2|.|TRBV27
TGTGCCAGCAGTTTCACTTTGGGCCTGAACACCGGGGAGCTGTTTTTT
CASSFTLGLNTGELFF
>.|15|TRBJ1-5|TRBD1|TRBV11-2
TGTGCCAGCAGCCCTGGGACAGGGTATGGTCAGCCCCAGCATTTT
CASSPGTGYGQPQHF
>.|17|TRBJ1-1|TRBD1|TRBV5-1
TGCGCCAGCAGGATTACAGGGGCGGGTGGTCTGAACACTGAAGCTTTCTTT
CASRITGAGGLNTEAFF
>.|13|TRBJ2-1|.|TRBV7-9
TGTGCCAGCAGCTCCGGTAGCGGCAATGAGCAGTTCTTC
CASSSGSGNEQFF
>once|13|TRBJ2-3|.|TRBV30
TGTGCCTGGAGTGTATTAGGGGCAGATACGCAGTATTTT
CAWSVLGADTQYF
>few|12|TRBJ2-1|.|TRBV10-1
TGCGCCAGTGCCAGGGGCCGGGGTGAGCAGTTCTTC
CASARGRGEQFF
>.|17|TRBJ1-1|.|TRBV27
TGTGCCAGCAGTTTTATCGAGATGGACGGAGGGAACACTGAAGCTTTCTTT
CASSFIEMDGGNTEAFF
>.|13|TRBJ1-1|.|TRBV28
TGTGCCAGCAGTTTAGCCGACGGTGTAGAAGCTTTCTTT
CASSLADGVEAFF